This passage covers 10 T cell receptor beta chains from one sample sequenced in a study of blood T cell repertoires in COVID-19. Generated by immunoSEQ multiplex PCR, the TCRdb table keeps only in-frame clones and is missing some. The table has 25,000 to 35,000 clones, around nine tenths seen once. The sequencing input was peripheral blood. The receptors here all came from a man aged 65 to 85 with active or convalescent COVID-19.

Here the CDR3 reads CASSLGAGFIEAFF. The CDR3 bases are TGTGCCAGCAGCTTAGGGGCGGGGTTCATTGAAGCTTTCTTT. The V gene is TRBV7-2, the J gene TRBJ1-1; D uncertain. CDR1 and CDR2 from the germline V gene are SGHTA and FQGNSA. This CDR3 spans 14 amino acids. The V and J ends lost 1 base and 7 bases respectively, with 13 bases between them.

V usage is TRBV18 and J usage is TRBJ1-2, with D perhaps matching TRBD1 (6 bases). Germline V gives CDR1 KGHSH, CDR2 LQKENI. CDR3 size: 15 residues. The V and J ends lost 6 bases and 5 bases respectively, with 19 bases between them. CDR3 sequence: CASSPWTVRTYGYTF. CDR3 DNA sequence: TGTGCCAGCTCGCCATGGACAGTAAGAACTTATGGCTACACCTTC. Full variable domain (remainder filled in from reference TRBV18 and TRBJ1-2): NAGVMQNPRHLVRRRGQEARLRCSPMKGHSHVYWYRQLPEEGLKFMVYLQKENIIDESGMPKERFSAEFPKEGPSILRIQQVVRGDSAAYFCASSPWTVRTYGYTFGSGTRLTVV.

The V call is TRBV21-1, the J call TRBJ2-7; the table assigns TRBD1, which was not confirmed against the DNA. TRBV21-1 is classified as a pseudogene. This CDR3 comprises 15 residues. The CDR3 spells CASSKERVVQDEQYV. DNA of the CDR3: TGTGCCAGCAGCAAAGAACGCGTGGTTCAGGACGAGCAGTACGTC.

The chain couples TRBV6-5 to TRBJ2-2, with D maybe TRBD2 (5 bases). CDR1 and CDR2 from the germline V gene are MNHEY and SVGAGI. This CDR3 is built from 14 residues. Trimming took off 3 bases at V and 5 bases at J, with 10 bases between the two ends. The CDR3 sequence: CASSYNPGTGELFF. In DNA form, the CDR3 reads TGTGCCAGCAGTTATAATCCGGGGACCGGGGAGCTGTTTTTT.

The chain has TRBV7-2 and TRBJ1-1; D perhaps matches TRBD1 (6 bases). Trimming took 5 bases from V and 2 from J, leaving 12 bases between them. CDR1 is SGHTA, CDR2 FQGNSA, per germline. The length of the CDR3 is 14 residues. The CDR3 sequence: CASSPRTANTEAFF. CDR3 bases: TGTGCCAGCAGCCCCAGGACAGCCAACACTGAAGCTTTCTTT. Together with reference TRBV7-2 and TRBJ1-1, the CDR3 gives the full variable domain: GAGVSQSPSNKVTEKGKDVELRCDPISGHTALYWYRQSLGQGLEFLIYFQGNSAPDKSGLPSDRFSAERTGGSVSTLTIQRTQQEDSAVYLCASSPRTANTEAFFGQGTRLTVV.

The rearrangement links TRBV2 to TRBJ2-3; the D is unclear. V dropped 2 bases and J dropped 2 bases, with 8 bases sitting between them. CDR1 and CDR2 from the germline V gene are SNHLY and FYNNEI. This CDR3 spans 14 amino acids. The CDR3 bases are TGTGCCAGCAGTGAACGTCGGTCCACAGATACGCAGTATTTT. It yields the protein CASSERRSTDTQYF.

The chain couples TRBV19 to TRBJ1-1, with a weak D call TRBD1 (5 bases). The CDR3 is 14 residues long. Trimming took off 8 bases at V and 0 bases at J, with 13 bases between the two ends. Looked up from germline, CDR1 is LNHDA and CDR2 is SQIVND (reference sequence). CDR3 coding DNA: TGTGCCAGTGAGGATTCAGGGATGAACACTGAAGCTTTCTTT. Protein product: CASEDSGMNTEAFF.

This sequence joins TRBV18 and TRBJ1-4; TRBD1 might be the D (5 bases). The V gene's germline CDR1 is KGHSH and CDR2 LQKENI. CDR3 length: 13 amino acids. Deletions cut 5 bases from V and 8 bases from J, with 12 bases between. Here the CDR3 DNA reads TGTGCCAGCTCATCACGACAGTCGGAAAAACTGTTTTTT. Protein product: CASSSRQSEKLFF. The entire variable domain, with the rest obtained from reference TRBV18 and TRBJ1-4, is as follows: NAGVMQNPRHLVRRRGQEARLRCSPMKGHSHVYWYRQLPEEGLKFMVYLQKENIIDESGMPKERFSAEFPKEGPSILRIQQVVRGDSAAYFCASSSRQSEKLFFGSGTQLSVL.

In its sample, this clone was seen once. V usage is TRBV19 and J usage is TRBJ1-1, with D perhaps matching TRBD1 (5 bases). Per germline, CDR1 LNHDA and CDR2 SQIVND (reference sequence). This CDR3 spans 16 amino acids. V was cut by 6 bases and J by 5 bases, with 22 bases left in between. The CDR3 region is CASRTPGPAGGTEAFF. In DNA form, the CDR3 reads TGTGCCAGTAGGACACCGGGACCGGCCGGGGGGACTGAAGCTTTCTTT.

The table lists this clone with a count of one. The rearrangement joins TRBV7-8 to TRBJ1-5; D ambiguous. The CDR3 is 16 amino acids. V was cut by 5 bases and J by 0 bases, with 14 bases left in between. From germline, CDR1 is SGHVS and CDR2 FQNEAQ. CDR3 sequence: CASSPLGSNSNQPQHF. Here the CDR3 DNA reads TGTGCCAGCAGCCCATTGGGCAGCAATAGCAATCAGCCCCAGCATTTT.